The clone carrying this TCR beta chain was recorded a few times. Trimming cost V 6 bases and J 2 bases; bases outside gene matches: 10. Germline values: CDR1 MNHEY, CDR2 SVGAGI. The CDR3 length is 15 residues. The data were taken from a study of blood T cell repertoires in COVID-19. At the level of the study: Samples of COVID-19 (acute and convalescent) were obtained from the United States, Italy and Spain.

The method was immunoSEQ multiplex PCR; TCRdb's version includes in-frame clones alone and lacks a portion of them. The data contain some 110,000 clones, 60% to 80% of them singletons. This chain joins TRBV6-5 and TRBJ2-7, with 7 nucleotides matching TRBD1. The sequence came from a man older than 75 with COVID-19, enrolled during active disease. The specimen sequenced was peripheral blood. The DNA of the CDR3 is TGTGCCAGCAGCAAAGCCTCGGGACAGCCCTACGAGCAGTACTTC. Amino acids: CASSKASGQPYEQYF.